One and the same sample provided the 14 T cell receptor beta chains below, sequenced in a study of a mutant IDH1 vaccine in newly diagnosed glioma. Clones were sequenced by immunoSEQ multiplex PCR, and TCRdb holds only the in-frame ones, with some missing. Here the sample spans approximately 44,000 clones, approximately 84% being singletons. Indicated time point: week 23, last vaccination. In every dose of vaccine, 300 ug of mutant IDH1 20-mer peptide was given alongside topical imiquimod. These receptors have no known antigen. The sequencing used PBMCs, collected from a glioma patient whose treatment included an IDH1 peptide vaccine. These receptor sequences come from a woman younger than 30 with glioma. Some clones in this sample may be carry-over from other donors' samples.

The rearrangement links TRBV5-1 to TRBJ2-7, with 8 bases identical to TRBD1. In germline, CDR1 is SGHRS, CDR2 YFSETQ. Trimming at V came to 3 bases and at J to 3 bases, leaving 5 bases not matched to a gene. This CDR3 is built from 14 residues. Here the CDR3 DNA reads TGCGCCAGCAGCTCGGGGGACAGGCGCTACGAGCAGTACTTC. As protein: CASSSGDRRYEQYF.

CDR3 amino acids: CASSQDYRGTGELFF. In DNA form, the CDR3 reads TGCGCCAGCAGCCAAGACTATCGGGGCACCGGGGAGCTGTTTTTT. V gene TRBV4-3 combines with J gene TRBJ2-2, with D perhaps matching TRBD2 (5 bases). Trimming took off 0 bases at V and 4 bases at J, with 9 bases between the two ends. The CDR3 has 15 amino acids. Per germline, CDR1 LGHNA and CDR2 YSLEER.

The chain links TRBV11-3 to TRBJ2-2; TRBD1 matches 9 bases. J was trimmed by 9 bases and V by 4 bases; bases with no gene match: 6. This CDR3 is 14 amino acids long. The germline CDR1 and CDR2 sequences are SGHNT and YENEEA. CDR3 DNA: TGTGCCAGCAGCTCCAGACAGGGGGGTCGGGAGCTGTTTTTT. Its translation: CASSSRQGGRELFF.

This clone was detected once. The rearrangement links TRBV25-1 to TRBJ2-2; D gene ambiguous. This CDR3 is 14 amino acids long. V was cut by 8 bases and J by 3 bases, with 13 bases left in between. Germline loops: CDR1 MGHDK, CDR2 SYGVNS. The CDR3, as DNA: TGTGCCAGCTCCAGCGATTGGGACACCGGGGAGCTGTTTTTT. Translated: CASSSDWDTGELFF.

The V gene is TRBV7-2, the J gene TRBJ2-1; D call uncertain. Germline values: CDR1 SGHTA, CDR2 FQGNSA. This CDR3 has 16 residues. With 5 bases removed from V and 6 bases from J, the gap between germline ends came to 20 bases. The CDR3 DNA reads TGTGCCAGCAGCAGCTTCCCGCCTCTCTTAACCAATGAGCAGTTCTTC. Translated, it gives CASSSFPPLLTNEQFF.

The genes are TRBV28 and TRBJ1-1, with D tentatively TRBD1 (6 bases). Germline CDR1 is MDHEN and CDR2 is SYDVKM. This CDR3 is built from 14 residues. V lost 2 bases, J lost 3 bases, and 10 bases lay in between. The CDR3 reads CASSLQEGDTEAFF. The CDR3 region has the DNA TGTGCCAGCAGTTTACAGGAGGGGGACACTGAAGCTTTCTTT.

The V gene is TRBV14, the J gene TRBJ2-1, with 13 bases that match TRBD2. This CDR3 comprises 19 residues. CDR1 is SGHDN and CDR2 is FVKESK in the germline V gene. The V gene end was trimmed by 3 bases and the J gene end by 3 bases; junction bases not matched to a gene: 11. CDR3: CASSHRPGTSGTHYNEQFF. The CDR3, as DNA: TGTGCCAGCAGCCATCGACCGGGGACTAGCGGGACGCACTACAATGAGCAGTTCTTC.

The gene calls are TRBV25-1 and TRBJ1-1; 8 nucleotides align to TRBD1. The CDR3 is 13 amino acids. Looked up from germline, CDR1 is MGHDK and CDR2 is SYGVNS. With V trimmed by 2 bases and J by 6 bases, 2 bases remained unmatched. The CDR3 loop reads CASSEQGASEAFF. The CDR3 bases are TGTGCCAGCAGTGAACAGGGGGCATCTGAAGCTTTCTTT. Together with reference TRBV25-1 and TRBJ1-1, the CDR3 gives the full variable domain: EADIYQTPRYLVIGTGKKITLECSQTMGHDKMYWYQQDPGMELHLIHYSYGVNSTEKGDLSSESTVSRIRTEHFPLTLESARPSHTSQYLCASSEQGASEAFFGQGTRLTVV.

This clone appeared a few times. The V and J genes are TRBV27 and TRBJ1-1; D is possibly TRBD1 (5 bases). Trimming took 3 bases from V and 8 from J, leaving 13 bases between them. This CDR3 has 13 amino acids. Germline values: CDR1 MNHEY, CDR2 SMNVEV (reference sequence). The CDR3 DNA is TGTGCCAGCAGTTTTTATCCGGGGCGGGAAGCTTTCTTT. This translates into CASSFYPGREAFF.

This clone was observed a handful of times. CDR3 DNA sequence: TGCGCCAGCAGCCAAGTGGGGCTTAGTGAAGCTTTCTTT. Its protein is CASSQVGLSEAFF. This chain uses TRBV4-1 with TRBJ1-1; a possible D gene is TRBD1 (5 bases). The CDR3 spans 13 residues. The germline gives CDR1 MGHRA, CDR2 YSYEKL. V lost 1 base, J lost 7 bases, and 10 bases lay in between.

The CDR3 loop is CASSVAETLLYEQYF. CDR3 in DNA: TGTGCCAGCAGCGTAGCAGAAACTCTCCTCTACGAGCAGTACTTC. The rearrangement joins TRBV9 to TRBJ2-7; D gene uncertain. CDR3 size: 15 residues. In germline, CDR1 is SGDLS, CDR2 YYNGEE. V was pared by 0 bases and J by 3 bases, with 13 bases between.

The chain is built from TRBV15 and TRBJ2-7, with 8 bases aligning to TRBD1. Germline V gene data show CDR1 as LNHNV and CDR2 as YYDKDF (reference sequence). This CDR3 is 14 amino acids long. The junction had 9 bases not matched to a gene; V was cut back by 5 bases and J by 6 bases. The CDR3, as DNA: TGTGCCACCAGCGGCGGACAGGGTTCAAGCGAGCAGTACTTC. Amino acid sequence: CATSGGQGSSEQYF.

The chain is built from TRBV6-5 and TRBJ1-5; D is possibly TRBD1 (5 bases). The CDR3 length is 14 residues. Trimming cost V 2 bases and J 1 base, with 6 bases left between them. Germline CDR1 is MNHEY and CDR2 is SVGAGI. CDR3 residues: CASSYGGSNQPQHF. CDR3 nucleotides: TGTGCCAGCAGTTACGGGGGAAGCAATCAGCCCCAGCATTTT.

The V gene is TRBV7-9, the J gene TRBJ2-4; D gene ambiguous. The CDR3 is made up of 18 amino acids. The V gene's germline CDR1 is SEHNR and CDR2 FQNEAQ (reference sequence). V was trimmed by 1 base and J by 3 bases, leaving 19 bases between them. In nucleotides, the CDR3 is TGTGCCAGCAGCTTAGTAAAGGCCCTGGGGTCGGACAAAAACATTCAGTACTTC. It encodes CASSLVKALGSDKNIQYF.